The clone carrying this T cell receptor beta chain was observed at least ten times. Antigen unknown. One entry per CDR3 protein, called by TCRdb with MiXCR from the 5' RACE reads. Here the sample spans 450,000 to 550,000 distinct CDR3 sequences, about 5% being singletons. The sample originates from a study of CD8 T cells in ankylosing spondylitis. Deletions cut 7 bases from V and 3 bases from J, with 16 bases between. The CDR3 sequence is 15 residues long. Germline V gene lookup returns CDR1 MNHNS and CDR2 SASEGT. Whole-study findings and limits: What appeared characteristic of ankylosing spondylitis blood was a TCR beta motif of under 10 highly homologous variants.

The J gene is TRBJ1-5, the V gene TRBV6-1, with D possibly TRBD1 on 5 matching bases. The sample consisted of blood, either unsorted or a sorted T cell fraction (not recorded which). The source of this sequence is a male donor with ankylosing spondylitis. As DNA, the CDR3 is TGTGCCAGCACCCTCACCTCGGGGGACAATCAGCCCCAGCATTTT. Translated, it gives CASTLTSGDNQPQHF.